The rows below give T cell receptor beta chains drawn from one sample of a study of human T cells and chemical hapten exposure. TCRdb re-derived calls from the RACE reads in MiXCR, one entry per CDR3 protein. This sample has about 45,000 distinct CDR3 sequences; about 4.1% occur once, and the top ten carry 4.5% to 6%. Sequenced input: whole blood. These receptors came from a human donor in good health. Some clones in this sample may be carry-over from other donors' samples. Each CDR3 is given with its conserved first and last residue. Each record gives: J gene, clone size, D gene, V gene, CDR3 protein, CDR3 DNA. A D gene is named only where the DNA matches it firmly. Not every row has a clone size; where given, it reads once, few, many or a size class.

J gene: TRBJ1-3; clone size: many; D gene: .; V gene: TRBV3-1; CDR3 protein: CASSPYSGNTIYF; CDR3 DNA: TGTGCCAGCAGCCCCTACTCTGGAAACACCATATATTTT
J gene: TRBJ2-3; clone size: many; D gene: .; V gene: TRBV29-1; CDR3 protein: CSVEDGGVRAIDTQYF; CDR3 DNA: TGCAGCGTTGAAGACGGAGGGGTCAGGGCAATAGATACGCAGTATTTT
J gene: TRBJ2-1; clone size: medium-sized; D gene: .; V gene: TRBV29-1; CDR3 protein: CSVELEVGSEQFF; CDR3 DNA: TGCAGCGTTGAATTAGAGGTAGGCTCAGAGCAGTTCTTC
J gene: TRBJ2-7; clone size: few; D gene: TRBD2; V gene: TRBV10-3; CDR3 protein: CAISGTPGGDNYEQYF; CDR3 DNA: TGTGCCATCAGTGGGACCCCCGGGGGGGACAACTACGAGCAGTACTTC
J gene: TRBJ2-3; clone size: many; D gene: TRBD2; V gene: TRBV4-1; CDR3 protein: CASSQVLTSSTDTQYF; CDR3 DNA: TGCGCCAGCAGCCAAGTATTGACTAGCTCCACAGATACGCAGTATTTT
J gene: TRBJ1-4; clone size: few; D gene: TRBD1; V gene: TRBV7-6; CDR3 protein: CASSAGQGAAEKLFF; CDR3 DNA: TGTGCCAGCAGCGCCGGACAGGGGGCGGCTGAAAAACTGTTTTTT
J gene: TRBJ2-7; clone size: many; D gene: .; V gene: TRBV10-3; CDR3 protein: CAIRGGHTYEQYF; CDR3 DNA: TGTGCCATCAGGGGGGGACACACCTACGAGCAGTACTTC
J gene: TRBJ2-5; clone size: .; D gene: TRBD2; V gene: TRBV18; CDR3 protein: CASSPRAPGASGRTGETQYF; CDR3 DNA: TGTGCCAGCTCACCAAGGGCACCGGGGGCTAGCGGGAGGACGGGAGAGACCCAGTACTTC
J gene: TRBJ2-7; clone size: many; D gene: .; V gene: TRBV29-1; CDR3 protein: CSVVVRGYEQYF; CDR3 DNA: TGCAGCGTTGTTGTGAGGGGCTACGAGCAGTACTTC
J gene: TRBJ2-3; clone size: .; D gene: TRBD2; V gene: TRBV7-2; CDR3 protein: CASSSGGLAVTDTQYF; CDR3 DNA: TGTGCCAGCAGCTCAGGGGGACTAGCGGTCACAGATACGCAGTATTTT
J gene: TRBJ2-5; clone size: .; D gene: .; V gene: TRBV2; CDR3 protein: CAGGLSETQYF; CDR3 DNA: TGTGCCGGAGGCTTATCGGAGACCCAGTACTTC
J gene: TRBJ2-5; clone size: many; D gene: .; V gene: TRBV5-1; CDR3 protein: CASSLSGGRGETQYF; CDR3 DNA: TGCGCCAGCAGCTTGAGTGGAGGGAGAGGAGAGACCCAGTACTTC
J gene: TRBJ1-6; clone size: many; D gene: .; V gene: TRBV10-3; CDR3 protein: CAVAGGNSPLHF; CDR3 DNA: TGTGCCGTAGCGGGGGGTAATTCACCCCTCCACTTT
J gene: TRBJ2-5; clone size: few; D gene: TRBD1; V gene: TRBV28; CDR3 protein: CASSFPRDRAIRSQETQYF; CDR3 DNA: TGTGCCAGCAGTTTCCCCCGGGACAGGGCGATCAGATCCCAAGAGACCCAGTACTTC
J gene: TRBJ2-4; clone size: many; D gene: TRBD1; V gene: TRBV7-2; CDR3 protein: CASSPYSPLQGAKNIQYF; CDR3 DNA: TGTGCCAGCAGCCCCTATTCTCCCTTACAGGGGGCCAAAAACATTCAGTACTTC
J gene: TRBJ2-3; clone size: .; D gene: TRBD2; V gene: TRBV20-1; CDR3 protein: CSALEIDAKAGVTDTQYF; CDR3 DNA: TGCAGTGCCCTTGAGATTGATGCAAAAGCGGGAGTAACCGATACGCAGTATTTT
J gene: TRBJ2-1; clone size: few; D gene: TRBD2; V gene: TRBV6-6; CDR3 protein: CASSVAGTSSNEQFF; CDR3 DNA: TGTGCCAGCAGTGTGGCCGGGACTAGCAGCAATGAGCAGTTCTTC
J gene: TRBJ2-6; clone size: many; D gene: .; V gene: TRBV6-5; CDR3 protein: CASSEGVSGANVLTF; CDR3 DNA: TGTGCCAGCAGTGAAGGGGTCTCTGGGGCCAACGTCCTGACTTTC
J gene: TRBJ1-5; clone size: few; D gene: .; V gene: TRBV6-5; CDR3 protein: CASGYNGGSQSAQHF; CDR3 DNA: TGTGCCAGCGGATACAACGGAGGGTCTCAGTCGGCCCAGCATTTT
J gene: TRBJ2-2; clone size: few; D gene: TRBD2; V gene: TRBV2; CDR3 protein: CASSPGTSGSNTGELFF; CDR3 DNA: TGTGCCAGCAGTCCAGGGACTAGCGGGAGTAACACCGGGGAGCTGTTTTTT
J gene: TRBJ2-1; clone size: many; D gene: .; V gene: TRBV5-4; CDR3 protein: CASSLGLGQVNEQFF; CDR3 DNA: TGTGCCAGCAGCTTGGGTTTAGGGCAGGTCAATGAGCAGTTCTTC
J gene: TRBJ2-7; clone size: many; D gene: .; V gene: TRBV5-1; CDR3 protein: CASSFDYEQYF; CDR3 DNA: TGCGCCAGCAGCTTCGACTACGAGCAGTACTTC
J gene: TRBJ2-5; clone size: many; D gene: .; V gene: TRBV29-1; CDR3 protein: CSVVGGVVETQYF; CDR3 DNA: TGCAGCGTTGTTGGCGGGGTTGTAGAGACCCAGTACTTC
J gene: TRBJ2-3; clone size: .; D gene: TRBD2; V gene: TRBV5-5; CDR3 protein: CASSFFSGTSGRAFTDTQYF; CDR3 DNA: TGTGCCAGCAGTTTCTTCTCCGGGACTAGCGGGAGAGCCTTCACAGATACGCAGTATTTT
J gene: TRBJ1-3; clone size: many; D gene: .; V gene: TRBV11-3; CDR3 protein: CASSPIRDSGNTIYF; CDR3 DNA: TGTGCCAGCAGCCCCATAAGAGACTCTGGAAACACCATATATTTT
J gene: TRBJ2-5; clone size: few; D gene: TRBD2; V gene: TRBV11-2; CDR3 protein: CASSLDGRAGETQYF; CDR3 DNA: TGTGCCAGCAGCTTAGACGGGAGGGCTGGAGAGACCCAGTACTTC
J gene: TRBJ2-3; clone size: .; D gene: TRBD2; V gene: TRBV6-5; CDR3 protein: CASSSSGTRDTQYF; CDR3 DNA: TGTGCCAGCAGTTCTAGCGGGACAAGAGATACGCAGTATTTT
J gene: TRBJ2-2; clone size: .; D gene: .; V gene: TRBV24-1; CDR3 protein: CATSDSYSRAPNTGELFF; CDR3 DNA: TGTGCCACCAGTGATTCATATTCTAGAGCCCCGAACACCGGGGAGCTGTTTTTT
J gene: TRBJ2-6; clone size: many; D gene: TRBD1; V gene: TRBV11-2; CDR3 protein: CASWARGNPGANVLTF; CDR3 DNA: TGTGCCAGCTGGGCCAGGGGGAACCCTGGGGCCAACGTCCTGACTTTC
J gene: TRBJ1-1; clone size: many; D gene: .; V gene: TRBV28; CDR3 protein: CASSYWRGQRAEAFF; CDR3 DNA: TGTGCCAGCAGTTACTGGCGAGGGCAACGGGCTGAAGCTTTCTTT
J gene: TRBJ1-2; clone size: many; D gene: .; V gene: TRBV28; CDR3 protein: CASSLRDSLYGYTF; CDR3 DNA: TGTGCCAGCAGTCTCCGGGACTCACTCTATGGCTACACCTTC
J gene: TRBJ1-1; clone size: many; D gene: .; V gene: TRBV20-1; CDR3 protein: CSAAARGGWYMNTEAFF; CDR3 DNA: TGCAGTGCCGCAGCGCGGGGAGGGTGGTACATGAACACTGAAGCTTTCTTT
J gene: TRBJ1-5; clone size: many; D gene: .; V gene: TRBV14; CDR3 protein: CASSQGEGLPDRQPPSNQPQHF; CDR3 DNA: TGTGCCAGCAGCCAAGGGGAGGGTCTTCCGGATCGACAGCCGCCTAGCAATCAGCCCCAGCATTTT
J gene: TRBJ2-7; clone size: many; D gene: .; V gene: TRBV9; CDR3 protein: CASSPSASSDRSMGEQYF; CDR3 DNA: TGTGCCAGCAGCCCCTCAGCATCTTCGGATAGATCGATGGGCGAGCAGTACTTC
J gene: TRBJ1-6; clone size: few; D gene: TRBD1; V gene: TRBV14; CDR3 protein: CASSLKRRGKESPLHF; CDR3 DNA: TGTGCCAGCAGCCTCAAACGCAGGGGGAAAGAATCACCCCTCCACTTT
J gene: TRBJ1-1; clone size: many; D gene: TRBD1; V gene: TRBV5-1; CDR3 protein: CASSLEGANTEAFF; CDR3 DNA: TGCGCCAGCAGCTTGGAGGGGGCTAACACTGAAGCTTTCTTT